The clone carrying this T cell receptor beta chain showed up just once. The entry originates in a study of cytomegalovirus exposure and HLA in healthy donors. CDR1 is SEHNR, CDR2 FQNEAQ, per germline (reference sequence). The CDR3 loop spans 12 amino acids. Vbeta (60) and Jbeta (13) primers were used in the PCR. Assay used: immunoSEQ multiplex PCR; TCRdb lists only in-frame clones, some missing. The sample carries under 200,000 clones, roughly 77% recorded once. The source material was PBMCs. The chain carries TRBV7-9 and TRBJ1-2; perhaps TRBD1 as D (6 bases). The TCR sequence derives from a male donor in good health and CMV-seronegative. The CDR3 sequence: CSTPRGAHGYTF. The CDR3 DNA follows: TGTTCCACCCCCAGGGGAGCTCATGGCTACACCTTC.